This T cell receptor beta chain derives from a study of CD8 T cells in Susac syndrome. Study observations and caveats: It was acknowledged by the study that relatively few individuals were included in its TCR sequencing and HLA analysis.

Concerning this clonotype: Its target is unknown.

CD8+ and CD4+ T cells taken from blood had their TCR beta sequenced. Bulk CD8+ and CD4+ cells came from magnetic negative isolation; CD8+ TEMRA by FACS. The trim removed 1 base at V and 5 bases at J, leaving 9 bases unmatched. The CDR3 extends over 16 amino acids. Germline V gene lookup returns CDR1 SGHTA and CDR2 FQGNSA. RNA in amounts of about 0.45 to 1 ug was reverse transcribed with random hexamers. An immunoSEQ multiplex PCR amplified TCR beta CDR3 over 54 Vbeta and 13 Jbeta. TCRdb recomputed calls from the immunoSEQ multiplex PCR reads with MiXCR, one row per CDR3 protein. The sample lists 150,000 to 180,000 distinct CDR3 sequences; about 95% were seen once.

The material sequenced was CD8+ T cells from PBMCs. The clonotype was recovered from a human donor with multiple sclerosis. This sequence joins TRBV7-2 and TRBJ2-3, with 7 positions matching TRBD2. The CDR3 is CASSLVRWGGGDTQYF. The CDR3 nucleotides read TGTGCCAGCAGCTTAGTTCGGTGGGGGGGTGGAGATACGCAGTATTTT.